This TCR beta chain was documented in a study of identical twins. Study-level points and caveats: In drawing conclusions, the study used cross-sectional statistical analysis and did not follow the same donors.

CDR3 length: 14 residues. CDR1 ENHRY and CDR2 SYGVKD come from the germline V gene. Among all donors, each was a healthy Caucasian. Unique molecular identifiers were in the cDNA, with template-switch universal primer binding. Via MiXCR, TCRdb re-called the 5' RACE reads, giving one row per CDR3 protein. The table lists around 370,000 distinct CDR3 sequences, 9% to 10% of them singletons. Worth noting for this clonotype: Its antigen is not known. The junction does not match germline at one end; this may be a read error.

The V and J genes are TRBV10-3 and TRBJ2-5; 12 nucleotides align to TRBD2. The sequence derives from a woman aged 45-65 years in good health. The sample consisted of naive T cells sorted from blood. This chain's CDR3 is CAAGLAGPQETQYF. In DNA, the CDR3 is TGCGCGGCGGGACTAGCGGGTCCACAAGAGACCCAGTACTTC.